Here is one T cell receptor beta chain with its context. Its antigen remains undetermined. The input lacks base qualities; no much larger clone sits a single base away. Compared with germline, V lacks 7 bases and J lacks 2 bases; bases without a gene match: 7. Reading from cysteine to phenylalanine, the CDR3 counts 14 amino acids. Only the CDR3 DNA stays, 42 bases, in frame from base 1. A case-control design nested within a healthcare worker cohort in London, UK, was used, with weekly nasopharyngeal swab PCR tests and blood sampling performed. Between 23 and 31 March 2020, the week of the UK lockdown, healthcare workers were enrolled and then followed up weekly for as long as 16 weeks. These data are taken from a study of early T cells in non-severe SARS-CoV-2 infection (dated by TCRdb to the early 2020s). For the study in its entirety: Because TCR sequencing was done on bulk RNA from unsorted whole blood, the alpha and beta chains could not be paired.

General findings and caveats noted by the study authors: VDJdb matching was skewed toward anti-spike CD8 responses and likely underestimated virus-specific expansions by missing private and CD4 specificities.

Library preparation employed 5' RACE. The instrument given in TCRdb is NextSeq 500. Unique molecular identifiers were attached to individual cDNA molecules in the TCR library protocol so that sequencing error and PCR bias could be corrected. Both TCR alpha and beta chains were sequenced, and tight co-correlation was observed between alpha and beta sequence abundances in each sample. The study's processing was this. Decombinator V4 was used to perform V gene, J gene and CDR3 annotation of TCR sequences. Expanded TCRs were defined as changing significantly between any two time points under a Poisson model with p below 0.0001. TCR abundances were normalised to the total number of TCRs sequenced in each sample and reported as counts per million. MAIT TCRs were defined by TRAV1-2 paired with TRAJ12, TRAJ20 or TRAJ33, and iNKT TCRs by TRAV10 paired with TRAJ18. VDJdb, accessed 1 November 2021, was searched for CMV, EBV and SARS-CoV-2 annotated TCRs, with TCRs annotated for multiple antigens excluded. TCRdb redid the processing of the public reads, applying fastp at Q25 and MiXCR, and retained in-frame beta chains. Every distinct CDR3 protein forms one entry, paired with its most common genes and DNA. The V and J calls follow TCRdb's processing rather than the paper's. The sample table contains just under 65,000 distinct CDR3 sequences; only one count was recorded for about 10% of them. Roughly 3% of the sample is in the top ten clones.

The clonotype originates from an adult who was a healthcare worker with PCR-confirmed SARS-CoV-2 infection or an uninfected control (not recorded which). The rearranged chain carries TRBV12-3 or TRBV12-4 and TRBJ1-1; 7 bases in the junction line up with TRBD1. This specimen was whole blood, taken at baseline. The DNA sequence is TGTGCCAGCACAAGGACAGGTGTAAACACTGAAGCTTTCTTT. This gives the protein CASTRTGVNTEAFF.